This T cell receptor beta chain was obtained from a study of cytomegalovirus exposure and HLA in healthy donors. The study's findings and limits: Reportedly, TCR beta sequences accurately predicted HLA-A and HLA-B alleles in most subjects. Highest at DRB1 and lowest at HLA-C, TCR association rates differed among HLA loci in a later analysis. An Asian-associated ancestry cluster reportedly showed fewer N-insertions than the roughly 700-donor mean in a later analysis.

Use of 60 Vbeta and 13 Jbeta primers characterized the PCR. This table comes from immunoSEQ multiplex PCR, and its TCRdb copy is limited to in-frame clones, with some not included. The table includes roughly 100,000 clones, 83% detected once. In regard to this clone: Its antigen remains unidentified.

The sequence was collected from a man between 18 and 29 years old in good health and CMV-seronegative. The sample consisted of PBMCs.

The CDR3 is CVTDRGDSRTEAFF. In DNA, the CDR3 is TGTGTCACCGACAGGGGGGATTCTCGTACTGAAGCTTTCTTT. V usage is TRBV27 and J usage is TRBJ1-1; TRBD1 aligns across 9 bases. The CDR3 runs to 14 residues. The germline V gene has CDR1 MNHEY and CDR2 SMNVEV (reference sequence).